The clone carrying this TCR beta chain has more than one count but fewer than ten. The CDR3 sequence is 12 residues long. The V and J ends lost 10 bases and 3 bases respectively, with 10 bases between them. The germline V gene encodes CDR1 LNHDA and CDR2 SQIVND (reference sequence). Documented treatment: randomized to nivolumab then ipilimumab (arm A) or the reverse (arm B). Sorted cells were live CD3+CD8+, lacking CD19 and CD56, from PBMCs. The sample originates from a study of sequential checkpoint blockade in melanoma. The overall study: Randomization was 1:1 between first-line nivolumab→ipilimumab and ipilimumab→nivolumab. Each arm's sequence ended with maintenance nivolumab.

TCRdb's table, derived via immunoSEQ multiplex PCR, lists solely in-frame clones and lacks some. The data show over 9,000 clones, with approximately 73% seen just once and roughly 14% held by the top ten. This rearrangement joins TRBV19 to TRBJ2-1; D remains ambiguous. The sequence was collected from a human donor with melanoma. This specimen consisted of CD8+ T cells sorted from blood (inferred from file names), obtained from a patient given nivolumab and ipilimumab in sequence. In nucleotides, the CDR3 is TGTGCCACCAGTAATGGCTACAATGAGCAGTTCTTC. It translates to CATSNGYNEQFF.